This T cell receptor beta chain originates from a study of blood T cell repertoires in COVID-19. The length of the CDR3 is 15 residues. V was clipped by 2 bases and J by 6 bases; unmatched bases: 7. Germline V CDR1 and CDR2: SGHAT, FQNNGV. The assay was immunoSEQ multiplex PCR, and TCRdb's table has in-frame clones only and misses some. The sample includes about 160,000 clones, roughly 86% of them seen just once. The chain recombines TRBV11-2 with TRBJ2-1, with 7 positions matching TRBD2. The sample consisted of peripheral blood. This receptor was taken from a man in his sixties with COVID-19, enrolled during active disease. The CDR3 protein is CASSLLRGVGNEQFF. The CDR3 nucleotides are TGTGCCAGCAGCTTACTCCGGGGGGTCGGCAATGAGCAGTTCTTC.